This TCR beta chain is from a study of shared clonotypes between healthy human individuals. This clone was counted once. Trimming cost V 5 bases and J 1 base; bases outside gene matches: 8. The CDR3 contains 15 residues. Germline values: CDR1 MDHEN, CDR2 SYDVKM. Data came from immunoSEQ multiplex PCR; TCRdb stores just in-frame clones and leaves some out. The data contain 1.5 million to 1.9 million clones, around 98% of them singletons. The specimen sequenced was naive CD4+ T cells sorted from blood. Subset denoted: CD45RA+ positively selected. The chain is built from TRBV28 and TRBJ2-7; 7 nucleotides match TRBD2. The receptor was isolated from a man aged 30 to 45 in good health. The DNA for the CDR3 is TGTGCCAGCAGTCCCCCGACTAGCAGGTCCTACGAGCAGTACTTC. This sequence encodes CASSPPTSRSYEQYF.